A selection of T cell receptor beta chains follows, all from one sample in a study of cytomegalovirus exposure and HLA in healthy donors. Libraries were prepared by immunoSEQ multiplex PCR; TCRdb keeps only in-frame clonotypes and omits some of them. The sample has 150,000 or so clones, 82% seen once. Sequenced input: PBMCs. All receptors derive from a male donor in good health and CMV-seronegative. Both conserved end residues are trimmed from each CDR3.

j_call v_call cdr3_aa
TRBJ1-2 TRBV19 ASSIGVSDGYT
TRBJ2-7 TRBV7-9 SSSYSASSYEQY
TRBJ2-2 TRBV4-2 ASKNSITTSGSSGELF
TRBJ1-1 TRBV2 ASSVSRSVAEAF
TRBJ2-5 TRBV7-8 ASSLFAETQY
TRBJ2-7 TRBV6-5 ASSYSGGPYEQY
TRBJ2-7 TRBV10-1 ASSEGGVYEQY
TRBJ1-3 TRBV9 ASSVGGGSSGNTIY
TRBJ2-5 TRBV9 ASSVHPTSGNRVSQETQY
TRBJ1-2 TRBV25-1 ASSDSRTGGGMGYGYT
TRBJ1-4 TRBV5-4 ASSSSDSNEKLF
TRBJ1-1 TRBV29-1 SVGLDTSVAF
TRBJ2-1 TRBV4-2 ASSQDILAAYNEQF
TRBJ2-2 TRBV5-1 ASRRAGGQGGGELF
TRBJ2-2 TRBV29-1 SAVRTGELF
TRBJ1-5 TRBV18 ASSPPGSGNQPQH
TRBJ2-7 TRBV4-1 ASSHPILDNEQY
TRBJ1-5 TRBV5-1 ASSPTGSNQPQH
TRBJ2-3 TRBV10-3 AISGLAPSTDTQY
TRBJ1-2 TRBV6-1 ASIWGRSSNGYT
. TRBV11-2 ASSLDHGVEQY
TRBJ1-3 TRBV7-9 SSSSASRDRGTGNTIY
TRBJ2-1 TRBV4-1 ASSQLDYISNEQF
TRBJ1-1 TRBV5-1 ASNSEGARTEAF
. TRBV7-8 ASSLGLANSYEQY
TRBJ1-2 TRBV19 ASRSPGQGIYGYT
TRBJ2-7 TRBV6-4 ASSDRSGREQY
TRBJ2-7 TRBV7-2 ASSLLAASYEQY
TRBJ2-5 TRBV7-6 ASSGRLGGWETQY
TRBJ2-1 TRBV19 ATRVTDEQF
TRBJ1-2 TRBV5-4 ASSSRQGRYGYT
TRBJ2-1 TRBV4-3 ASSQDAGGANEQF
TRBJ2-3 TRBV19 ASSVHAGTQY
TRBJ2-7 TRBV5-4 ASSASTSGSLYEQY
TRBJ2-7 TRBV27 ASIGSGGTYEQY
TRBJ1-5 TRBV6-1 ASSSFQPQH
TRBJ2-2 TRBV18 ASSPLLATGELF
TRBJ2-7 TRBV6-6 ASSHTDSSSYEQY
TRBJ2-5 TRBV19 ASSTGQRETQY
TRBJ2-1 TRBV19 ASSIAHGGGEQF
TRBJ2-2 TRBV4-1 ASSQEDTMNIGELF
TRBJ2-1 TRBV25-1 ASSFTTGLAHNEQF
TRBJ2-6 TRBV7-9 SSSLGVSSSGANVLT